Shown below are 29 T cell receptor beta chains from a single sample sequenced in a study of blood T cell repertoires in COVID-19. TCRdb's table, derived via immunoSEQ multiplex PCR, lists solely in-frame clones and lacks some. The repertoire has roughly 160,000 clones, approximately 86% of them found once; the top ten carry approximately 7%. The sample consisted of peripheral blood. The receptors were sampled from a man of 80 years or more with COVID-19, enrolled during active disease.

The chain uses TRBV6-5 and TRBJ1-1; D is uncertain. Trimming took 0 bases from V and 1 from J, leaving 9 bases between them. Germline lookup yields CDR1 MNHEY and CDR2 SVGAGI. The CDR3 runs 15 residues. Written as DNA, the CDR3 is TGTGCCAGCAGTTACTCTCCGAGGGCGAACACTGAAGCTTTCTTT. This gives the protein CASSYSPRANTEAFF.

The V and J genes are TRBV5-4 and TRBJ2-2; no clear D gene. The V gene lost 4 bases and the J gene lost 3 bases, with 13 bases spanning the gap. Germline loops: CDR1 SGHNT, CDR2 YYREEE (reference sequence). This CDR3 is 15 amino acids long. The CDR3 DNA reads as TGTGCCAGCAGCGGAAATAGGCAGGACACCGGGGAGCTGTTTTTT. This codes for CASSGNRQDTGELFF.

This sequence joins TRBV12-3 or TRBV12-4 and TRBJ2-7, with D tentatively TRBD1 (7 bases). The CDR3 is 13 residues long. V was clipped by 5 bases and J by 3 bases, with 11 bases between them. CDR3 sequence reads: CASSRGTVYEQYF. The CDR3 DNA is TGTGCCAGCAGTCGCGGGACAGTCTACGAGCAGTACTTC.

The chain employs TRBV18 and TRBJ2-3; 9 bases map to TRBD1. V dropped 3 bases and J dropped 4; count of bases not matched to a gene: 8. The germline V gene has CDR1 KGHSH and CDR2 LQKENI. The CDR3 sequence is 16 residues long. DNA of the CDR3: TGTGCCAGCTCACCTGGGACAGGGTTGATGGCAGATACGCAGTATTTT. It yields the protein CASSPGTGLMADTQYF.

The chain joins TRBV7-3 to TRBJ1-4; TRBD1 agrees at 7 bases. Unmatched junction bases numbered 8, after V lost 5 bases and J lost 5 bases. The CDR3 length is 15 residues. Germline assignment: CDR1 SGHTA and CDR2 FQGTGA. The CDR3 is CASSATGTANEKLFF. Written as DNA, the CDR3 is TGTGCCAGCAGCGCAACCGGGACAGCAAATGAAAAACTGTTTTTT. The whole variable domain, remainder taken from reference TRBV7-3 and TRBJ1-4, is GAGVSQTPSNKVTEKGKYVELRCDPISGHTALYWYRQSLGQGPEFLIYFQGTGAADDSGLPNDRFFAVRPEGSVSTLKIQRTERGDSAVYLCASSATGTANEKLFFGSGTQLSVL.

V usage is TRBV6-5 and J usage is TRBJ1-3; the match to TRBD1 covers 8 bases. Looked up from germline, CDR1 is MNHEY and CDR2 is SVGAGI. Losses at the gene ends were 2 bases for V and 9 bases for J; bases not matched to a gene: 9. This CDR3 contains 15 residues. DNA for the CDR3: TGTGCCAGCAGTTACGGTGCAGGGGGCAAGGTCACCATATATTTT. Encoded protein: CASSYGAGGKVTIYF.

This chain links TRBV28 with TRBJ2-3, with D possibly being TRBD2 (7 bases). CDR1 is MDHEN and CDR2 is SYDVKM in the germline V gene. V was clipped by 7 bases and J by 5 bases, with 19 bases between them. The CDR3 is 15 amino acids. The CDR3 region is CASTKRGARGDTQYF. The CDR3 coding sequence is TGTGCCAGCACCAAACGGGGGGCGCGGGGAGATACGCAGTATTTT.

This sequence joins TRBV4-3 and TRBJ1-5, with D maybe TRBD1 (5 bases). The V and J ends lost 0 bases and 4 bases respectively, with 7 bases between them. CDR3 size: 14 residues. From germline, CDR1 is LGHNA and CDR2 YSLEER. This CDR3 reads CASSQDSGNQPQHF. The CDR3 region has the DNA TGCGCCAGCAGCCAAGATTCAGGGAATCAGCCCCAGCATTTT.

The gene calls are TRBV18 and TRBJ1-1; D ambiguous. Trimming shortened V by 3 bases and J by 10 bases, and 15 bases separated the two germline ends. CDR3 length equals 13 residues. Germline values: CDR1 KGHSH, CDR2 LQKENI. The CDR3 DNA reads as TGTGCCAGCTCACCCTCTCTGGGAGAGGGAGCTTTCTTT. Protein product: CASSPSLGEGAFF.

The chain links TRBV3-1 (or the pseudogene TRBV3-2) to TRBJ1-1; D ambiguous. V gave up 1 base and J gave up 6 bases, with 12 bases separating them. Germline CDR1 LGHDT, CDR2 YNNKEL (reference sequence). This CDR3 has 14 residues. The CDR3 nucleotides are TGTGCCAGCAGCCAAGTTGTCGACCGGGCTGAAGCTTTCTTT. Translated, it gives CASSQVVDRAEAFF.

The J gene is TRBJ2-1, the V gene TRBV24-1; TRBD2 matches 16 bases. Unmatched junction bases numbered 13, after V lost 4 bases and J lost 8 bases. This CDR3 is 19 amino acids long. Germline loops: CDR1 KGHDR, CDR2 SFDVKD. The CDR3 reads CATSETGTSGGALQYEQFF. Here the CDR3 DNA reads TGTGCCACCAGTGAAACCGGGACTAGCGGGGGGGCCCTACAGTATGAGCAGTTCTTC.

The chain combines TRBV15 with TRBJ1-6; tentative D call: TRBD1 (5 bases). This CDR3 comprises 14 residues. Trimming removed 0 bases at V and 7 bases at J, with 7 bases between. Germline loops: CDR1 LNHNV, CDR2 YYDKDF (reference sequence). In DNA, the CDR3 is TGTGCCACCAGCAGAGAACAGGAGAATTCACCCCTCCACTTT. It translates to CATSREQENSPLHF.

This clone was observed once. The rearrangement uses TRBV7-2 and TRBJ2-2; D not certain. Germline V gene data show CDR1 as SGHTA and CDR2 as FQGNSA. V was shortened by 2 bases and J by 7 bases, with 2 bases between the two germline ends. The CDR3 contains 11 residues. CDR3: CASSLYGELFF. The DNA of the CDR3 is TGTGCCAGCAGCTTATACGGGGAGCTGTTTTTT.

The V and J genes are TRBV6-2 or TRBV6-3 and TRBJ1-1; 7 positions match TRBD1. Germline V CDR1 and CDR2: MNHEY, SVGEGT. After removal of 6 bases from V and 3 bases from J, the junction contained 16 bases not matched to a gene. The CDR3 contains 17 residues. For the CDR3, the DNA is TGTGCCAGCAGGCCTGACAGGGAATGGGGTAAGGACACTGAAGCTTTCTTT. Translated, it gives CASRPDREWGKDTEAFF.

This chain links TRBV5-6 with TRBJ2-7; maybe TRBD2 (6 bases). Trimming removed 3 bases from V and 1 base from J, with 20 bases in between. The CDR3 length is 17 residues. Looked up from germline, CDR1 is SGHDT and CDR2 is YYEEEE. The CDR3 DNA is TGTGCCAGCAGCTCAGCCAGGTGGGGGGTAGGTTCCTACGAGCAGTACTTC. As protein: CASSSARWGVGSYEQYF.

The chain is built from TRBV6-5 and TRBJ1-5; TRBD1 agrees at 7 bases. Germline lookup yields CDR1 MNHEY and CDR2 SVGAGI. J lost 5 bases, V lost 2 bases, and 9 bases had no gene match. The CDR3 sequence is 16 residues long. CDR3 in DNA: TGTGCCAGCAGTTACCCGTCGACAGGGCCGGATCAGCCCCAGCATTTT. Its translation is CASSYPSTGPDQPQHF.

This clone has only one observation. The rearrangement links TRBV15 to TRBJ1-5, with no clear D. Trimming shortened V by 5 bases and J by 0 bases, and 11 bases separated the two germline ends. Germline V gives CDR1 LNHNV, CDR2 YYDKDF (reference sequence). The CDR3 totals 15 residues. In DNA form, the CDR3 reads TGTGCCACCAGCCCCCCATACAATAGCAATCAGCCCCAGCATTTT. Protein product: CATSPPYNSNQPQHF.

This rearrangement joins TRBV7-2 to TRBJ1-1, with 7 bases that match TRBD1. V trimming: 5 bases; J trimming: 8 bases; junction bases outside the gene matches: 20. The germline gives CDR1 SGHTA, CDR2 FQGNSA. CDR3 length: 17 amino acids. DNA for the CDR3: TGTGCCAGCAGCATATTATTCGGACAGGTGCCTTCGGAAGAAGCTTTCTTT. Translation: CASSILFGQVPSEEAFF.

The chain is built from TRBV4-2 and TRBJ1-1; a weak D match, TRBD1 (5 bases). Germline-derived CDR1 and CDR2 are LGHNA and YNFKEQ. Trimming removed 1 base at V and 0 bases at J, with 6 bases between. This CDR3 contains 14 residues. CDR3 nucleotides: TGTGCCAGCAGCCAAGGGGGCCTGAACACTGAAGCTTTCTTT. This encodes CASSQGGLNTEAFF.

The J gene is TRBJ2-1, the V gene TRBV6-2 or TRBV6-3, with 7 positions matching TRBD2. From germline, CDR1 is MNHEY and CDR2 SVGEGT. J lost 6 bases, V lost 6 bases, and 8 bases had no gene match. The CDR3 is made up of 14 amino acids. CDR3 in DNA: TGTGCCAGCAGACCTAGCGGCAAGGTCAATGAGCAGTTCTTC. Its translation is CASRPSGKVNEQFF.

CDR3 DNA sequence: TGTGCCAGCAGACCTGGGGGGGATCGCTACACCTTC. The encoded protein is CASRPGGDRYTF. V usage is TRBV6-5 and J usage is TRBJ1-2; D may be TRBD1 (5 bases). The V gene lost 6 bases and the J gene lost 9 bases, with 14 bases spanning the gap. CDR3 length: 12 residues. Germline CDR1 MNHEY, CDR2 SVGAGI.

The rearrangement uses TRBV7-2 and TRBJ2-4; 10 bases align to TRBD1. The CDR3 extends over 14 amino acids. Trimming cost V 5 bases and J 8 bases; bases outside gene matches: 6. Germline V CDR1 and CDR2: SGHTA, FQGNSA. The CDR3 loop is CASSGGTGVDIQYF. CDR3 sequence (DNA): TGTGCCAGCAGCGGGGGGACAGGGGTTGACATTCAGTACTTC.

The rearrangement uses TRBV6-2 or TRBV6-3 and TRBJ2-2; 9 positions match TRBD2. Germline CDR1 MNHEY, CDR2 SVGEGT. With V trimmed by 6 bases and J by 4 bases, 9 bases remained unmatched. The CDR3 is 16 amino acids. CDR3 nucleotides: TGTGCCAGCAGCCGTAGCGGGGGCCTTCCCACCGGGGAGCTGTTTTTT. Protein: CASSRSGGLPTGELFF.

V gene TRBV18 combines with J gene TRBJ2-5; tentatively, D is TRBD1 (5 bases). The CDR3 length is 15 residues. From germline, CDR1 is KGHSH and CDR2 LQKENI. With 4 bases removed from V and 1 base from J, the gap between germline ends came to 13 bases. As DNA, the CDR3 is TGTGCCAGCTCACTGTATGGTGGGGCCCAAGAGACCCAGTACTTC. Amino acid sequence: CASSLYGGAQETQYF.

DNA of the CDR3: TGTGCCAGCAAGATTCTGACTAGCGGGGGCCCCGGGGAGCTGTTTTTT. Translation gives CASKILTSGGPGELFF. This chain links TRBV27 with TRBJ2-2; 12 bases fit TRBD2. The V segment lost 7 bases and the J segment 6 bases; nucleotides outside the gene matches: 9. CDR3 length: 16 amino acids. Germline CDR1 is MNHEY and CDR2 is SMNVEV (reference sequence).

This chain uses TRBV5-4 with TRBJ2-2; weak D call: TRBD2 (5 bases). V was pared by 4 bases and J by 7 bases, with 17 bases between. Germline lookup yields CDR1 SGHNT and CDR2 YYREEE (reference sequence). CDR3 size: 15 residues. This chain's CDR3 is CASSATGQRGGELFF. DNA for the CDR3: TGTGCCAGCAGCGCGACCGGGCAACGGGGCGGGGAGCTGTTTTTT.

The chain uses TRBV6-5 and TRBJ1-4, with 9 positions matching TRBD1. Germline V gene data show CDR1 as MNHEY and CDR2 as SVGAGI. The CDR3 length is 12 residues. V dropped 6 bases and J dropped 8; count of bases not matched to a gene: 1. In nucleotides, the CDR3 is TGTGCCAGCAGACAGGGGGCCGAAAAACTGTTTTTT. Amino acids: CASRQGAEKLFF.

This clone appeared a few times. The chain uses TRBV7-3 and TRBJ2-7; TRBD1 aligns across 11 bases. Germline V gene lookup returns CDR1 SGHTA and CDR2 FQGTGA. Trimming removed 5 bases from V and 2 bases from J; junction bases left unmatched: 5. This CDR3 comprises 15 residues. CDR3 DNA: TGTGCCAGCAGCCGAGGACAGGGGGCAACCTACGAGCAGTACTTC. This gives the protein CASSRGQGATYEQYF. Together with reference TRBV7-3 and TRBJ2-7, the CDR3 gives the full variable domain: GAGVSQTPSNKVTEKGKYVELRCDPISGHTALYWYRQSLGQGPEFLIYFQGTGAADDSGLPNDRFFAVRPEGSVSTLKIQRTERGDSAVYLCASSRGQGATYEQYFGPGTRLTVT.

The V gene is TRBV7-9, the J gene TRBJ2-1; D not resolved. The germline gives CDR1 SEHNR, CDR2 FQNEAQ (reference sequence). This CDR3 contains 13 residues. V was shortened by 2 bases and J by 7 bases, with 9 bases between the two germline ends. For the CDR3, the DNA is TGTGCCAGCAGCTTAAGGCCCGGGAATGAGCAGTTCTTC. Protein product: CASSLRPGNEQFF.